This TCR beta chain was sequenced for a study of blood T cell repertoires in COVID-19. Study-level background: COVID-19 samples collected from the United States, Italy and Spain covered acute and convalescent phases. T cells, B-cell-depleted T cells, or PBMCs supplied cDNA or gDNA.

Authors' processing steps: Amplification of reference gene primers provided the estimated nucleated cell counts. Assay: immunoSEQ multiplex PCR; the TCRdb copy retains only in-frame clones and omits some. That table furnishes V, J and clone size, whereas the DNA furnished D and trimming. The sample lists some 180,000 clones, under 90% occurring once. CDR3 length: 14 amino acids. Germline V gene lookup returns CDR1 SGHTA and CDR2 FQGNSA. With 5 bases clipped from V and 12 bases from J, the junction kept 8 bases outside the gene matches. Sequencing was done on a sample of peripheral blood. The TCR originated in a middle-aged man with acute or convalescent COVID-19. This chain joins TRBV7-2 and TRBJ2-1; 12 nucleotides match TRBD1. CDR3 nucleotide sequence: TGTGCCAGCAGCACAGGGACAGGGGGCTGGGGGCAGTTCTTC. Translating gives CASSTGTGGWGQFF.